The next 6 T cell receptor beta chains were all read from a single sample in a study of identical twins. TCRdb recomputed calls from the 5' RACE reads with MiXCR, one row per CDR3 protein. The profile shows approximately 700,000 distinct CDR3 sequences, 5.5% to 7.5% of them singletons. Material for sequencing was naive T cells sorted from blood. These receptor sequences come from a man aged 18-30 years in good health.

The V and J genes are TRBV7-9 and TRBJ1-2; 7 bases are shared with TRBD1. Germline CDR1 reads SEHNR; CDR2 reads FQNEAQ (reference sequence). J gave up 4 bases and V 5 bases, and 7 bases lay outside the gene matches. CDR3 length: 14 amino acids. CDR3 protein: CASSRDSPIYGYTF. In DNA, the CDR3 is TGTGCCAGCAGCCGGGACAGCCCTATCTATGGCTACACCTTC.

V is TRBV6-1 and J is TRBJ2-5; 11 nucleotides line up with TRBD2. V shed 7 bases and J 1 base; nucleotides not matched to a gene: 2. This CDR3 has 14 residues. CDR1 is MNHNS, CDR2 SASEGT, per germline. This chain's CDR3 is CASTTSGGQETQYF. The DNA for the CDR3 is TGTGCCAGCACCACTAGCGGGGGCCAAGAGACCCAGTACTTC.

The chain combines TRBV29-1 with TRBJ1-5, with 7 bases lining up with TRBD1. The V gene's germline CDR1 is SQVTM and CDR2 ANQGSEA. This CDR3 has 13 residues. Trimming at V came to 7 bases and at J to 3 bases, leaving 6 bases not matched to a gene. The CDR3 nucleotides read TGCAGCGCCATGACAGGGTACAATCAGCCCCAGCATTTT. Its protein is CSAMTGYNQPQHF.

V usage is TRBV27 and J usage is TRBJ2-3, with D unresolved. Per the germline V gene, CDR1 is MNHEY and CDR2 is SMNVEV (reference sequence). V gave up 5 bases and J gave up 2 bases, with 20 bases separating them. The CDR3 length is 17 residues. The CDR3 is CASSPYSDGPITDTQYF. The CDR3 region has the DNA TGTGCCAGCAGTCCTTACTCGGACGGTCCCATCACAGATACGCAGTATTTT.

In this sample, this clonotype turned up many times. This chain links TRBV12-3 or TRBV12-4 with TRBJ2-5; TRBD2 agrees at 11 bases. V was clipped by 5 bases and J by 4 bases; unmatched bases: 3. The CDR3 is made up of 14 amino acids. The DNA of the CDR3 is TGTGCCAGCAGTGGGGGGACTAGCGGAGAGACCCAGTACTTC. Translated, it gives CASSGGTSGETQYF.

The chain joins TRBV5-1 to TRBJ2-3, with TRBD1 identical over 8 bases. V dropped 5 bases and J dropped 2; count of bases not matched to a gene: 7. In germline, CDR1 is SGHRS, CDR2 YFSETQ. The CDR3 has 15 amino acids. DNA of the CDR3: TGCGCCAGCAGTCCGACAGGGGACACCACAGATACGCAGTATTTT. It encodes CASSPTGDTTDTQYF.